Sequencing of this T cell receptor beta chain was carried out in a study of shared clonotypes between healthy human individuals. Study-level information: The study drew on two women and a few men aged 18 to 49 as donors.

Sequenced by immunoSEQ multiplex PCR; TCRdb stores in-frame clones only, minus some. This repertoire shows some 2,000,000 clones, about 95% found once; its top ten account for roughly 1%. The CDR3 sequence is 15 residues long. Trimming left V 4 bases short and J 6 bases short, with 19 bases between. Germline lookup yields CDR1 SGHRS and CDR2 YFSETQ. The naive CD8 population came from CD45RO-negative cells selected for CCR7, without terminally differentiated effector memory CD45RA+ cells. There were no recent acute infections or vaccinations among the donors, who were healthy HIV-negative adults. The sequence came from a man between 18 and 29 years old in good health. The chain joins TRBV5-1 to TRBJ1-1; D not certain. Sequencing used naive CD8+ T cells sorted from blood. The CDR3 reads CASSPELFTRAEAFF. The CDR3 DNA reads TGCGCCAGCAGCCCGGAACTGTTCACTAGGGCTGAAGCTTTCTTT.